This TCR beta chain was recorded in a study of Ad26.COV2.S vaccination and SARS-CoV-2 variants. Study information: Participants got Ad26.COV2.S intramuscularly, once or twice 56 days apart.

The treatment here: 15 to 20 received Ad26.COV2.S at low or high dose, single or two shots; about 5 received placebo; per-sample allocation not given. Vaccine and placebo recipients were sampled on day 63 after the first injection. This Boston cohort included adults aged 18-55 years. Notes on the study in general: Researchers reported similar non-spike TCR breadth in vaccine and placebo recipients.

Turning to this clone: The antigen remains undetermined.

Germline assignment: CDR1 SGHAT and CDR2 FQNNGV. This CDR3 comprises 16 residues. V lost 5 bases to trimming and J lost 0 bases, with 16 bases between them. Sequenced by immunoSEQ multiplex PCR; TCRdb stores in-frame clones only, minus some. Of 300,000 to 350,000 clones listed, around 84% were seen once; the top ten hold roughly 2.1%. The source is a person between 18 and 65 years old who received the Ad26.COV2.S COVID-19 vaccine or a placebo. This chain uses TRBV11-2 with TRBJ1-1; no clear D gene. The sequences come from peripheral blood, collected in a trial of Ad26.COV2.S vaccine versus placebo. This CDR3 is CASSPRTVLMNTEAFF. The CDR3 coding sequence is TGTGCCAGCAGCCCTCGGACGGTTCTTATGAACACTGAAGCTTTCTTT.